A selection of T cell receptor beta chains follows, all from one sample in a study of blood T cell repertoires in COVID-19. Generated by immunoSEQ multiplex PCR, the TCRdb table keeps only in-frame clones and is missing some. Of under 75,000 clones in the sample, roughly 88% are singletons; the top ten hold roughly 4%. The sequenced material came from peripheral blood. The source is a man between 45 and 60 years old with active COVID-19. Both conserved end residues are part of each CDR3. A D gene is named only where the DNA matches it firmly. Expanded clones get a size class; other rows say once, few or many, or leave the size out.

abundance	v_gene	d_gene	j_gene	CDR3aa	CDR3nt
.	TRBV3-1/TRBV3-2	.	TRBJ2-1	CASRSGGGDADEQFF	TGTGCCAGCAGAAGCGGAGGGGGGGACGCGGATGAGCAGTTCTTC
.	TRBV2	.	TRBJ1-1	CASTSRLSHTEAFF	TGTGCCAGCACGTCTCGACTTTCGCACACTGAAGCTTTCTTT
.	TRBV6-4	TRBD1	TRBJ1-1	CASSPSEGQGETEAFF	TGTGCCAGCAGTCCGAGTGAAGGGCAGGGGGAGACTGAAGCTTTCTTT
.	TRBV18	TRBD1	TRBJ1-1	CASSRDRGMTEAFF	TGTGCCAGCTCAAGGGACAGGGGTATGACTGAAGCTTTCTTT
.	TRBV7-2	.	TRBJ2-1	CASSSPGQINEQFF	TGTGCCAGCAGCTCTCCCGGACAGATAAATGAGCAGTTCTTC
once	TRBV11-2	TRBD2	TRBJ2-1	CASSLTGSSGGNNEQFF	TGTGCCAGCAGCTTAACAGGGTCTAGCGGGGGGAACAATGAGCAGTTCTTC
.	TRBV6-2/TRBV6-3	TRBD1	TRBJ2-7	CASSYRGQGGDEQYF	TGTGCCAGCAGTTACCGGGGACAGGGTGGCGACGAGCAGTACTTC
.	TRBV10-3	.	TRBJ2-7	CAISRPMGPSYEQYF	TGTGCCATCAGTAGACCCATGGGGCCATCCTACGAGCAGTACTTC
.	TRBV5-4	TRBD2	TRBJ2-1	CASSSGLAGPSSYNEQFF	TGTGCCAGCAGCTCGGGACTAGCGGGTCCTTCTTCTTACAATGAGCAGTTCTTC
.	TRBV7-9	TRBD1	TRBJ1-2	CASSFWLTGTGGGYTF	TGTGCCAGCAGCTTCTGGTTGACCGGGACAGGGGGTGGCTACACCTTC
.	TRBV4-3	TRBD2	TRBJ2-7	CASSQDTSGPPYEQYF	TGCGCCAGCAGCCAAGATACTAGCGGTCCCCCCTACGAGCAGTACTTC
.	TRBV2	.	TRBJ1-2	CASSEGRRNYGYTF	TGTGCCAGCAGTGAGGGCAGGCGTAACTATGGCTACACCTTC
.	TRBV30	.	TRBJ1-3	CAWTTSRRWGNTIYF	TGTGCCTGGACCACATCTCGCCGATGGGGAAACACCATATATTTT
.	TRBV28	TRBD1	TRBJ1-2	CASSLGQGPYGYTF	TGTGCCAGCAGTCTGGGACAGGGCCCCTACGGCTACACCTTC
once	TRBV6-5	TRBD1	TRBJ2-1	CASMRQGIYNEQFF	TGTGCCAGCATGAGACAGGGGATCTACAATGAGCAGTTCTTC
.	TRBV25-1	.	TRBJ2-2	CASSVVDISGGELFF	TGTGCCAGCAGTGTTGTGGACATCTCGGGCGGGGAGCTGTTTTTT
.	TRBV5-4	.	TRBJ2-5	CASSYGGQETQYF	TGTGCCAGCAGCTACGGCGGCCAAGAGACCCAGTACTTC
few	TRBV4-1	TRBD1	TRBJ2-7	CASSHRDRVTYEQYF	TGCGCCAGCAGCCACCGGGACAGGGTAACCTACGAGCAGTACTTC
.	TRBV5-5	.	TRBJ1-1	CASSIGRARTEAFF	TGTGCCAGCAGCATAGGCAGGGCGCGGACTGAAGCTTTCTTT
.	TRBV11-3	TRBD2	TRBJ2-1	CASSLGTLAGGLNEQFF	TGTGCCAGCAGCTTAGGGACACTAGCGGGGGGGCTCAATGAGCAGTTCTTC
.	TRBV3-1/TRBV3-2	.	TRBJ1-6	CASTNRGSNSPLHF	TGTGCCAGCACCAACCGGGGGTCTAATTCACCCCTCCACTTT
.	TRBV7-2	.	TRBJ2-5	CASSLSGGNQETQYF	TGTGCCAGCAGCCTGAGTGGGGGCAATCAAGAGACCCAGTACTTC
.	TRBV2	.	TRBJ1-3	CASSGDRNSGNTIYF	TGTGCCAGCAGTGGCGACAGAAACTCTGGAAACACCATATATTTT
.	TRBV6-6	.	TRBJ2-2	CASTYHTASNTGELFF	TGTGCCAGCACCTACCACACAGCTTCGAACACCGGGGAGCTGTTTTTT
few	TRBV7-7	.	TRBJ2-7	CASSLGTGISYEQYF	TGTGCTAGCAGCTTAGGGACCGGGATCTCCTACGAGCAGTACTTC
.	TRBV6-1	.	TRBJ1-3	CASSALQEVPAGNTIYF	TGTGCCAGCAGTGCCCTCCAGGAGGTTCCGGCTGGAAACACCATATATTTT
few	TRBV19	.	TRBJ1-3	CASSLTFSGNTIYF	TGTGCCAGTAGTCTAACGTTCTCTGGAAACACCATATATTTT
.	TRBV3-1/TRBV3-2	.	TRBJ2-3	CASSLTGNTDTQYF	TGTGCCAGCAGCCTAACAGGGAACACAGATACGCAGTATTTT
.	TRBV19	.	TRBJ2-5	CASTSTGAWQETQYF	TGTGCCAGTACCTCAACTGGGGCGTGGCAAGAGACCCAGTACTTC
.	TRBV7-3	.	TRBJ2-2	CASSLVAGNTGELFF	TGTGCCAGCAGCCTCGTCGCGGGGAACACCGGGGAGCTGTTTTTT
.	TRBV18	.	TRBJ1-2	CASSPDNSYGYTF	TGTGCCAGCTCACCTGACAATAGCTATGGCTACACCTTC
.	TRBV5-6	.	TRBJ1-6	CASSYAPGGHSPLHF	TGTGCCAGCAGCTACGCCCCCGGGGGACATTCACCCCTCCACTTT
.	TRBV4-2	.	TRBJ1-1	CASSQDRENTEAFF	TGTGCCAGCAGCCAAGATCGAGAGAACACTGAAGCTTTCTTT
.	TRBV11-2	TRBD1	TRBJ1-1	CASSPFARQGAEAFF	TGTGCCAGCAGCCCATTTGCCCGACAGGGGGCTGAAGCTTTCTTT
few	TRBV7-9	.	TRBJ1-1	CASSLGARGGEAFF	TGTGCCAGCAGCTTAGGGGCCAGGGGCGGGGAAGCTTTCTTT
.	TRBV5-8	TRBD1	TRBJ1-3	CASSRTGGSGNTIYF	TGTGCCAGCAGCCGAACAGGGGGGTCTGGAAACACCATATATTTT
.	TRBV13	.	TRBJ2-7	CASSLYLYEQYF	TGTGCCAGCAGCTTGTATTTGTACGAGCAGTACTTC
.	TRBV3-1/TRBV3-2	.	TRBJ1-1	CASSATGTKFGEAFF	TGTGCCAGCAGCGCTACCGGGACAAAGTTCGGTGAAGCTTTCTTT
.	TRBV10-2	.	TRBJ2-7	CASSESGGLGEQYF	TGCGCCAGCAGTGAGTCCGGCGGTCTCGGCGAGCAGTACTTC
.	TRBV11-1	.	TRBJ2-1	CASSLMTGLRGEQFF	TGTGCCAGCAGCTTAATGACTGGTCTCCGGGGTGAGCAGTTCTTC
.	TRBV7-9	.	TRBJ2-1	CASSPGERSSYNEQFF	TGTGCCAGCAGCCCCGGGGAGAGGTCCTCCTACAATGAGCAGTTCTTC
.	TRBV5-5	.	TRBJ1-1	CASNREMNTEAFF	TGTGCCAGCAACAGGGAGATGAACACTGAAGCTTTCTTT
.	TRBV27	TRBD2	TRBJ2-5	CASSSLVAGGETQYF	TGTGCCAGCAGTTCCTTAGTGGCGGGGGGGGAGACCCAGTACTTC
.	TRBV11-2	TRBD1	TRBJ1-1	CASSFGQGDTEAFF	TGTGCCAGCAGCTTCGGACAGGGCGACACTGAAGCTTTCTTT
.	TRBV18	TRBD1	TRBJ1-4	CASSPGTENEKLFF	TGTGCCAGCTCCCCCGGGACAGAAAATGAAAAACTGTTTTTT
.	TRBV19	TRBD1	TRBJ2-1	CASSENRGRNEQFF	TGTGCCAGTAGTGAAAACAGGGGAAGGAATGAGCAGTTCTTC
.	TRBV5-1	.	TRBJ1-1	CASRPGISPEAFF	TGCGCCAGCAGACCAGGGATATCTCCTGAAGCTTTCTTT